These 9 T cell receptor beta chains were all obtained from the same sample, sequenced in a study of post-analysis software for immune sequencing data. Study-level findings and limits: A few TRBV segments occurring more often in patients than controls included TRBV5-6, TRBV5-1 and TRBV20-1.

Their antigens are not known. Researchers reported that TCR beta cDNA libraries carried unique molecular identifiers. TCRdb used MiXCR to reprocess the PCR reads, holding one entry per CDR3 protein. The table shows 150,000 to 200,000 distinct CDR3 sequences, with about 30% occurring only once. Input material: blood. The receptors were sampled from a girl aged 5-17 years with multiple sclerosis.

This clonotype occurred many times. This chain joins TRBV4-1 and TRBJ2-3; 7 positions agree with TRBD1. CDR1 and CDR2 (germline): MGHRA, YSYEKL. The CDR3 totals 14 residues. Trimming at V came to 6 bases and at J to 0 bases, leaving 3 bases not matched to a gene. The CDR3: CASRGTASTDTQYF. CDR3 DNA sequence: TGCGCCAGCAGGGGGACAGCGAGCACAGATACGCAGTATTTT.

This clonotype was seen only a few times. Mismatch with germline at one junction end may stem from a read error. The chain couples TRBV11-2 to TRBJ2-6, with 7 bases matching TRBD1. The CDR3 is made up of 17 amino acids. From germline, CDR1 is SGHAT and CDR2 FQNNGV. Here the CDR3 DNA reads TGTGCCAGCAGCCTACAGACAGGGATATCTGGGGCCAACGTCCCGACTTTC. Protein: CASSLQTGISGANVPTF. Based on the CDR3 plus reference TRBV11-2 and TRBJ2-6, the full variable domain is EAGVAQSPRYKIIEKRQSVAFWCNPISGHATLYWYQQILGQGPKLLIQFQNNGVVDDSQLPKDRFSAERLKGVDSTLKIQPAKLEDSAVYLCASSLQTGISGANVPTFGAGSRLTVL.

This rearrangement joins TRBV7-8 to TRBJ2-2, with D unresolved. Trimming took 0 bases from V and 5 from J, leaving 7 bases between them. CDR3 length: 14 residues. The germline V gene has CDR1 SGHVS and CDR2 FQNEAQ. The CDR3 nucleotides are TGTGCCAGCAGCTTAGCTAAAAATACCGGGGAGCTGTTTTTT. Protein product: CASSLAKNTGELFF.

This clonotype came up a few times. A read error may be the cause here, since a much bigger clone is one base away. This chain joins TRBV12-3 or TRBV12-4 and TRBJ1-2; the D is unclear. The length of the CDR3 is 11 residues. Deletions cut 6 bases from V and 13 bases from J, with 15 bases between. The CDR3 nucleotides read TGTGCCAGCAGCACTACCACCGCGTGCACCTTC. It codes for CASSTTTACTF.

This clonotype occurred many times. This chain links TRBV28 with TRBJ2-3; tentative D call: TRBD1 (5 bases). The V and J ends lost 8 bases and 5 bases respectively, with 11 bases between them. The CDR3 runs to 12 residues. The germline gives CDR1 MDHEN, CDR2 SYDVKM. The chain's CDR3 is CASDSMGDTQYF. The DNA of the CDR3 is TGTGCCAGCGACAGTATGGGAGATACGCAGTATTTT.

This clonotype was recorded at least ten times. The chain links TRBV29-1 to TRBJ2-5; D gene ambiguous. This CDR3 is 12 amino acids long. V was clipped by 4 bases and J by 1 base, with 7 bases between them. Germline lookup yields CDR1 SQVTM and CDR2 ANQGSEA. For the CDR3, the DNA is TGCAGCGTTGTTCCTAGCCAAGAGACCCAGTACTTC. Translation: CSVVPSQETQYF. The whole variable domain, remainder taken from reference TRBV29-1 and TRBJ2-5, is SAVISQKPSRDICQRGTSLTIQCQVDSQVTMMFWYRQQPGQSLTLIATANQGSEATYESGFVIDKFPISRPNLTFSTLTVSNMSPEDSSIYLCSVVPSQETQYFGPGTRLLVL.

There are a few counts of this clonotype. The gene calls are TRBV3-1 and TRBJ2-1; 7 nucleotides align to TRBD2. Germline lookup yields CDR1 LGHDT and CDR2 YNNKEL (reference sequence). The trim removed 4 bases at V and 9 bases at J, leaving 6 bases unmatched. This CDR3 comprises 13 residues. CDR3 nucleotides: TGTGCCAGCAGCCCTGGGACTAAGGGTGAGCAGTTCTTC. It yields the protein CASSPGTKGEQFF.

This clonotype appeared many times. The chain carries TRBV28 and TRBJ2-7; D remains ambiguous. Germline CDR1 is MDHEN and CDR2 is SYDVKM. Trimming removed 3 bases at V and 3 bases at J, with 9 bases between. There are 13 residues in the CDR3. The CDR3 region is CASSLVSYYEQYF. CDR3 nucleotide sequence: TGTGCCAGCAGTTTGGTCAGCTACTACGAGCAGTACTTC. The full variable domain, completed using reference TRBV28 and TRBJ2-7, is DVKVTQSSRYLVKRTGEKVFLECVQDMDHENMFWYRQDPGLGLRLIYFSYDVKMKEKGDIPEGYSVSREKKERFSLILESASTNQTSMYLCASSLVSYYEQYFGPGTRLTVT.

This clonotype was counted many times. The V gene is TRBV20-1, the J gene TRBJ2-1, with 7 bases fitting TRBD2. CDR3 length: 15 residues. V dropped 6 bases and J dropped 0; count of bases not matched to a gene: 8. Per the germline V gene, CDR1 is DFQATT and CDR2 is SNEGSKA (reference sequence). CDR3 region: CSAALAESSYNEQFF. As DNA, the CDR3 is TGCAGTGCGGCTCTAGCGGAGAGCTCCTACAATGAGCAGTTCTTC.